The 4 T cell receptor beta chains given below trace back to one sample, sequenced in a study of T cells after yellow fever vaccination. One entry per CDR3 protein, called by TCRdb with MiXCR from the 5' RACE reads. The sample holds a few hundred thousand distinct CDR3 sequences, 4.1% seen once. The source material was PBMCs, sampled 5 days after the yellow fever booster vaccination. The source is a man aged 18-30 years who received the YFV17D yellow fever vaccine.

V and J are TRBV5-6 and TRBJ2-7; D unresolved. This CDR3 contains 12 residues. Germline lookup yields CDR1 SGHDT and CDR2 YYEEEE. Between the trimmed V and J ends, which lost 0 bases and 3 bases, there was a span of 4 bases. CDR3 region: CASSLESYEQYV. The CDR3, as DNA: TGTGCCAGCAGCTTGGAGAGCTACGAGCAGTACGTC.

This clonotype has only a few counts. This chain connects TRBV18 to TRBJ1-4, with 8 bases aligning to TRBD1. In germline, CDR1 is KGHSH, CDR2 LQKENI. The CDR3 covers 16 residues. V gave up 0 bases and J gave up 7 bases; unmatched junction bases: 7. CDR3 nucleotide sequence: TGTGCCAGCTCACCACCCGGGCTGGACAGGGTTGAAAAACTGTTTTTT. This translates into CASSPPGLDRVEKLFF.

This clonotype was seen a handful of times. This CDR3 reads CASSQDMGYEQYF. The CDR3 DNA is TGTGCCAGCAGCCAAGATATGGGGTACGAGCAGTACTTC. V is TRBV4-2 and J is TRBJ2-7; no definite D call. CDR1 LGHNA and CDR2 YNFKEQ come from the germline V gene. The V end was cut by 0 bases, the J end by 4 bases, with 7 bases between. The CDR3 extends over 13 amino acids.

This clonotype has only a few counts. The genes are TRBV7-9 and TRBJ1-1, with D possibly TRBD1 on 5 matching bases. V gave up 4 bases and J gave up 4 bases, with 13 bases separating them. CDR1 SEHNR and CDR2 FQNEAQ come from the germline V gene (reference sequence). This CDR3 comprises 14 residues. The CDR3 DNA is TGTGCCAGCAGCTCAGGGACCTTTTCCACTGAAGCTTTCTTT. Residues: CASSSGTFSTEAFF.